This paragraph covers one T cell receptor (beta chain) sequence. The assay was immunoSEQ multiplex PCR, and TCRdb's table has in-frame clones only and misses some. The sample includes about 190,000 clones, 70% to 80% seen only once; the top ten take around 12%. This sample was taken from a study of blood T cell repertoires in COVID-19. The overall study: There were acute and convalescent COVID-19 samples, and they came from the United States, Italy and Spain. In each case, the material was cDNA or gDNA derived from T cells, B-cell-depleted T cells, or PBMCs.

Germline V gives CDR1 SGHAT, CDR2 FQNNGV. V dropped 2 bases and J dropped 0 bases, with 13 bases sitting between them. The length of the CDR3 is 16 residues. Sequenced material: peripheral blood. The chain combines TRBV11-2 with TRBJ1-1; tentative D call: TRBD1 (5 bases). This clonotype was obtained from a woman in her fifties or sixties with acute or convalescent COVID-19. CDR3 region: CASSLPRDSLNTEAFF. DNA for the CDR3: TGTGCCAGCAGCTTACCCCGTGACAGCTTGAACACTGAAGCTTTCTTT.